This T cell receptor (beta chain) was captured in a study of T cell clusters in autoimmune cytopenias. Whole-study results and caveats: No cluster-lack signature appeared between secondary cytopenia and chronic lymphocytic leukemia patients, apparently due to lymphoma masking. Compared with active autoimmune hepatitis patients, healthy donors showed about 2.8-fold more exclusive TRB clusters. TRB repertoire shifts in secondary cytopenia and chronic lymphocytic leukemia mostly reflected lymphoma, not autoimmunity.

By frequency, this clonotype is medium-sized. The antigen is unknown. TRB was amplified by touch-down multiplex PCR, primer pools A and B combined. TCRdb re-called the multiplex PCR reads; every CDR3 protein appears as one record, without DNA. Its listing shows 2,100 or so distinct CDR3 sequences. TRB was amplified from about 270 ng of peripheral blood genomic DNA per sample. Specimen: peripheral blood. The TCR comes from a human donor with an autoimmune cytopenia or autoimmune hepatitis (not recorded which).

The chain's CDR3 is CASSYSRDRGHEQYF. The chain has TRBV6-5 and TRBJ2-7; checking the TCRdb D call of TRBD1 is not possible without DNA. The CDR3 covers 15 residues. The V gene's germline CDR1 is MNHEY and CDR2 SVGAGI.